These 30 T cell receptor beta chains were all obtained from the same sample, sequenced in a study of T cells in Graves' hyperthyroidism and ophthalmopathy. The CDR3 regions of TCR beta were amplified from RNA transcripts. First-round RT-PCR targeting the TCR CDR3 was performed with the HTBI primer set. MiXCR was run by TCRdb on the multiplex PCR reads, yielding one entry per CDR3 protein. The table records approximately 400,000 distinct CDR3 sequences, under 15% of them present only once. Sequenced input: blood. Every receptor here comes from a woman aged 25 to 39 with Graves' hyperthyroidism.

This clonotype was observed a few times. The V and J genes are TRBV19 and TRBJ2-2, with TRBD2 matching over 10 bases. Germline V lookup: CDR1 LNHDA, CDR2 SQIVND (reference sequence). The junction had 5 bases not matched to a gene; V was cut back by 5 bases and J by 2 bases. This CDR3 region has 16 residues. The CDR3 spells CASSGLAGDNTGELFF. CDR3 DNA sequence: TGTGCCAGTAGTGGGCTAGCGGGAGATAACACCGGGGAGCTGTTTTTT.

Concerning this clonotype itself: A much larger clone differs by one base, so this may be a read error. The rearrangement links TRBV28 to TRBJ1-5; D is ambiguous. The CDR3 runs 17 residues. The germline V gene has CDR1 MDHEN and CDR2 SYDVKM. The CDR3 is CASSPPLGNPHNQLQHF. The CDR3 bases are TGTGCCAGCAGTCCCCCCCTTGGCAACCCACACAATCAGCTCCAGCATTTT.

The chain is built from TRBV6-1 and TRBJ2-1; D call uncertain. V was cut by 5 bases and J by 4 bases, with 9 bases left in between. Germline loops: CDR1 MNHNS, CDR2 SASEGT. This CDR3 region has 13 residues. The CDR3 DNA is TGTGCCAGCAGTTATGAAGGATACAATGAGCAGTTCTTC. This gives the protein CASSYEGYNEQFF.

This clonotype has just a few counts. The chain employs TRBV7-3 and TRBJ2-2; the D is unclear. The CDR3 extends over 15 amino acids. Germline values: CDR1 SGHTA, CDR2 FQGTGA. V lost 3 bases, J lost 5 bases, and 13 bases lay in between. The CDR3 spells CASSFSGERTGELFF. Written as DNA, the CDR3 is TGTGCCAGCAGCTTTTCAGGAGAACGGACCGGGGAGCTGTTTTTT.

The chain joins TRBV28 to TRBJ1-6; D is uncertain. Germline V lookup: CDR1 MDHEN, CDR2 SYDVKM. Trimming pared 4 bases from V and 10 bases from J, leaving 17 bases between. The CDR3 is made up of 15 amino acids. CDR3 sequence reads: CASSSTLRGGSPLHF. In DNA, the CDR3 is TGTGCCAGCAGTTCGACCCTTCGGGGAGGATCACCCCTCCACTTT. The full variable domain, in which reference TRBV28 and TRBJ1-6 provide the parts outside the CDR3, is DVKVTQSSRYLVKRTGEKVFLECVQDMDHENMFWYRQDPGLGLRLIYFSYDVKMKEKGDIPEGYSVSREKKERFSLILESASTNQTSMYLCASSSTLRGGSPLHFGNGTRLTVT.

This clonotype was seen more than once but under ten times. The V gene is TRBV5-1, the J gene TRBJ2-7; maybe TRBD1 (6 bases). The germline V gene has CDR1 SGHRS and CDR2 YFSETQ. The CDR3 is made up of 15 amino acids. V was shortened by 0 bases and J by 0 bases, with 10 bases between the two germline ends. The CDR3 reads CASSLATGISYEQYF. The CDR3 region has the DNA TGCGCCAGCAGCTTGGCTACAGGGATCTCCTACGAGCAGTACTTC.

This clonotype was observed at least ten times. V usage is TRBV7-2 and J usage is TRBJ2-3, with 16 bases lining up with TRBD2. V dropped 5 bases and J dropped 6; count of bases not matched to a gene: 5. The CDR3 is made up of 16 amino acids. Germline CDR1 SGHTA, CDR2 FQGNSA. The CDR3 here is CASSERGLAGGDTQYF. In nucleotides, the CDR3 is TGTGCCAGCAGCGAAAGGGGACTAGCGGGAGGGGATACGCAGTATTTT.

The chain combines TRBV20-1 with TRBJ2-1; no clear D. This CDR3 is built from 13 residues. Trimming cost V 6 bases and J 5 bases, with 14 bases left between them. Germline V CDR1 and CDR2: DFQATT, SNEGSKA (reference sequence). The CDR3 sequence is CSARFHYDNEQFF. The CDR3 DNA is TGCAGTGCCCGCTTCCACTATGACAATGAGCAGTTCTTC.

In its sample, this clonotype was seen many times. This sequence joins TRBV4-1 and TRBJ1-5; D not resolved. Per germline, CDR1 MGHRA and CDR2 YSYEKL. The CDR3 contains 14 residues. V was shortened by 4 bases and J by 0 bases, with 7 bases between the two germline ends. DNA for the CDR3: TGCGCCAGCAGCCCACAGAATAGCAATCAGCCCCAGCATTTT. Translating gives CASSPQNSNQPQHF.

This clonotype turned up a few times. The CDR3: CASSPGWGDNQPQHF. For the CDR3, the DNA is TGTGCCAGCAGTCCAGGGTGGGGGGACAATCAGCCCCAGCATTTT. This chain connects TRBV12-3 or TRBV12-4 to TRBJ1-5; D is perhaps TRBD1 (5 bases). This CDR3 is built from 15 residues. V was trimmed by 5 bases and J by 3 bases, leaving 14 bases between them.

A single count supports this clonotype. A much larger clone sits a single nucleotide away, making a read error possible. The rearrangement uses TRBV5-1 and TRBJ2-1; 10 bases are a match to TRBD2. Trimming took 4 bases from V and 4 from J; bases not matched to a gene: 5. The germline V gene encodes CDR1 SGHRS and CDR2 YFSETQ. This CDR3 comprises 15 residues. CDR3 sequence reads: CASSPSGGLYNEQFF. CDR3 nucleotide sequence: TGCGCCAGCAGCCCTAGCGGGGGTTTGTACAATGAGCAGTTCTTC.

The chain has TRBV29-1 and TRBJ1-1; D is ambiguous. V was trimmed by 5 bases and J by 4 bases, leaving 20 bases between them. This CDR3 has 15 residues. CDR1 and CDR2 from the germline V gene are SQVTM and ANQGSEA. In DNA form, the CDR3 reads TGCAGCGTTCTCCCCGGGTCCTCGACGGCCACTGAAGCTTTCTTT. It translates to CSVLPGSSTATEAFF.

This clonotype was counted many times. CDR3 DNA sequence: TGTGCCACCTCTTTCCCCTCCTACAATGAGCAGTTCTTC. Translated: CATSFPSYNEQFF. The V and J genes are TRBV28 and TRBJ2-1; no definite D call. The CDR3 runs 13 residues. Germline-derived CDR1 and CDR2 are MDHEN and SYDVKM. The ends were cut back, 10 bases at V and 0 bases at J, with 10 bases in the middle.

In its sample, this clonotype was seen many times. V and J are TRBV7-2 and TRBJ2-1; perhaps TRBD1 as D (5 bases). CDR1 SGHTA and CDR2 FQGNSA come from the germline V gene. This CDR3 is 15 amino acids long. Trimming stripped 1 base from V and 9 bases from J, with 16 bases between. The CDR3 region is CASSLGETAWGEQFF. CDR3 DNA: TGTGCCAGCAGCTTAGGAGAGACAGCATGGGGTGAGCAGTTCTTC.

The table lists this clonotype with a few counts. The chain carries TRBV10-3 and TRBJ1-1; D might be TRBD1 (5 bases). Germline V gene data show CDR1 as ENHRY and CDR2 as SYGVKD. V was trimmed by 5 bases and J by 2 bases, leaving 9 bases between them. The CDR3 extends over 13 amino acids. The CDR3 DNA follows: TGTGCCATCAGTCGGGACCCAAACACTGAAGCTTTCTTT. This gives the protein CAISRDPNTEAFF.

This clonotype was seen many times. CDR3 sequence reads: CAISGTGINEQFF. DNA of the CDR3: TGTGCCATCAGTGGGACAGGGATCAATGAGCAGTTCTTC. The V and J genes are TRBV10-3 and TRBJ2-1, with TRBD1 matching 8 bases. CDR1 and CDR2 from the germline V gene are ENHRY and SYGVKD. The CDR3 loop spans 13 amino acids. Trimming removed 4 bases from V and 6 bases from J; junction bases left unmatched: 2.

This clonotype occurred many times. The rearrangement joins TRBV28 to TRBJ2-3, with D unresolved. Germline loops: CDR1 MDHEN, CDR2 SYDVKM. The CDR3 runs 14 residues. V lost 2 bases to trimming and J lost 1 base, with 7 bases between them. The CDR3 nucleotides read TGTGCCAGCAGTTTACAGCAAGGCACAGATACGCAGTATTTT. It specifies CASSLQQGTDTQYF.

At least ten counts were recorded for this clonotype. This chain uses TRBV30 with TRBJ2-7, with 10 bases lining up with TRBD1. Trimming cost V 8 bases and J 3 bases; bases outside gene matches: 7. The CDR3 loop spans 13 amino acids. Germline V CDR1 and CDR2: GTSNPN, SVGIG (reference sequence). CDR3 sequence (DNA): TGTGCCGTGGACCGGGACAGGGGCTACGAGCAGTACTTC. Its protein product is CAVDRDRGYEQYF. Filled out from reference TRBV30 and TRBJ2-7, the complete variable domain reads SQTIHQWPATLVQPVGSPLSLECTVEGTSNPNLYWYRQAAGRGLQLLFYSVGIGQISSEVPQNLSASRPQDRQFILSSKKLLLSDSGFYLCAVDRDRGYEQYFGPGTRLTVT.

In its sample, this clonotype was seen a few times. The rearrangement uses TRBV12-3 or TRBV12-4 and TRBJ2-2, with 11 nucleotides matching TRBD2. CDR3 size: 15 residues. V was pared by 6 bases and J by 6 bases, with 6 bases of the junction left unmatched. As DNA, the CDR3 is TGTGCCAGCAGCCTAAGGGGACTAGCGGCCGGGGAGCTGTTTTTT. Encoded protein: CASSLRGLAAGELFF.

This clonotype was counted only a few times. It may be a read error: a sequence one base away is much more abundant. This chain uses TRBV4-1 with TRBJ1-4; no clear D gene. Germline V gene data show CDR1 as MGHRA and CDR2 as YSYEKL. The CDR3 loop spans 16 amino acids. Trimming removed 4 bases at V and 4 bases at J, with 16 bases between. CDR3 nucleotide sequence: TGCGCCAGCAGCCGAGTCATAGCGGGGTTTAATGAAAAACTGTTTTTT. It translates to CASSRVIAGFNEKLFF.

The chain recombines TRBV19 with TRBJ1-5; D gene unclear. Germline V CDR1 and CDR2: LNHDA, SQIVND (reference sequence). The CDR3 runs 14 residues. The ends were cut back, 6 bases at V and 0 bases at J, with 9 bases in the middle. The CDR3, as DNA: TGTGCCAGTAGCACGACGGGTAGCAATCAGCCCCAGCATTTT. It encodes CASSTTGSNQPQHF.

This clonotype has only a few counts. This chain connects TRBV30 to TRBJ2-2, with D perhaps TRBD1 or TRBD2 (5 bases each). Trimming cost V 0 bases and J 4 bases, with 9 bases left between them. Germline lookup yields CDR1 GTSNPN and CDR2 SVGIG (reference sequence). CDR3 length equals 14 residues. CDR3 DNA: TGTGCCTGGAGTGTGGGACCCCCCACCGGGGAGCTGTTTTTT. Amino acid sequence: CAWSVGPPTGELFF.

Many counts were recorded for this clonotype. The chain recombines TRBV2 with TRBJ2-1, with 7 bases fitting TRBD2. Trimming at V came to 8 bases and at J to 5 bases, leaving 15 bases not matched to a gene. From germline, CDR1 is SNHLY and CDR2 FYNNEI. The CDR3 is made up of 16 amino acids. CDR3 DNA sequence: TGTGCCAGCTCCCCCGGGTGGCTAGCGGTAAACAATGAGCAGTTCTTC. This gives the protein CASSPGWLAVNNEQFF.

This clonotype was counted a few times. The chain joins TRBV30 to TRBJ1-4, with D possibly TRBD1 on 5 matching bases. V was pared by 3 bases and J by 5 bases, with 13 bases between. The V gene's germline CDR1 is GTSNPN and CDR2 SVGIG (reference sequence). The CDR3 sequence is 14 residues long. The CDR3 sequence is CAWSQGPPNEKLFF. CDR3 bases: TGTGCCTGGAGCCAGGGACCCCCCAATGAAAAACTGTTTTTT.

This clonotype was seen ten or more times. The chain carries TRBV30 and TRBJ1-2; no firm D call. Germline-derived CDR1 and CDR2 are GTSNPN and SVGIG (reference sequence). V was pared by 4 bases and J by 1 base, with 7 bases between. This CDR3 is built from 12 residues. CDR3 amino acids: CAWTDNNYGYTF. Written as DNA, the CDR3 is TGTGCCTGGACAGATAATAACTATGGCTACACCTTC.

This clonotype was counted ten times or more. The chain employs TRBV3-1 and TRBJ2-3, with 8 bases identical to TRBD2. V was pared by 6 bases and J by 1 base, with 6 bases of the junction left unmatched. Germline lookup yields CDR1 LGHDT and CDR2 YNNKEL (reference sequence). The CDR3 runs 15 residues. The CDR3 nucleotides are TGTGCCAGCAGAGGACTAGCAGACCGCACAGATACGCAGTATTTT. Amino acids: CASRGLADRTDTQYF.

A few counts support this clonotype. The chain recombines TRBV28 with TRBJ1-2, with unresolved D. The germline V gene encodes CDR1 MDHEN and CDR2 SYDVKM. Deletions cut 5 bases from V and 8 bases from J, with 18 bases between. The CDR3 is made up of 14 amino acids. CDR3 in DNA: TGTGCCAGCAGTCCCCCCACCTCCTCGGTCGGCTACACCTTC. This encodes CASSPPTSSVGYTF.

The V call is TRBV28, the J call TRBJ2-3, with a weak D call TRBD2 (5 bases). The germline V and J ends were trimmed by 8 bases and 6 bases, with 12 bases remaining between them. This CDR3 spans 12 amino acids. The germline V gene encodes CDR1 MDHEN and CDR2 SYDVKM. CDR3 in amino acids: CASADGVDTQYF. DNA of the CDR3: TGTGCCAGCGCAGACGGGGTGGATACGCAGTATTTT. Supplemented by reference TRBV28 and TRBJ2-3, the full variable domain reads DVKVTQSSRYLVKRTGEKVFLECVQDMDHENMFWYRQDPGLGLRLIYFSYDVKMKEKGDIPEGYSVSREKKERFSLILESASTNQTSMYLCASADGVDTQYFGPGTRLTVL.

The chain links TRBV6-5 to TRBJ2-7; no firm D call. Germline CDR1 MNHEY, CDR2 SVGAGI. V dropped 2 bases and J dropped 3 bases, with 11 bases sitting between them. This CDR3 is 14 amino acids long. The CDR3 loop reads CASSYDSPGYEQYF. The CDR3 DNA is TGTGCCAGCAGTTACGACTCCCCGGGCTACGAGCAGTACTTC.

This clonotype was counted ten times or more. The chain is built from TRBV3-1 and TRBJ2-1, with TRBD2 identical over 7 bases. From germline, CDR1 is LGHDT and CDR2 YNNKEL (reference sequence). The J segment lost 5 bases and the V segment lost 2 bases, leaving 6 bases of the junction unmatched. The CDR3 is 15 residues long. The CDR3 region has the DNA TGTGCCAGCAGCCAATCCACTAGCGTGCACAATGAGCAGTTCTTC. It specifies CASSQSTSVHNEQFF.